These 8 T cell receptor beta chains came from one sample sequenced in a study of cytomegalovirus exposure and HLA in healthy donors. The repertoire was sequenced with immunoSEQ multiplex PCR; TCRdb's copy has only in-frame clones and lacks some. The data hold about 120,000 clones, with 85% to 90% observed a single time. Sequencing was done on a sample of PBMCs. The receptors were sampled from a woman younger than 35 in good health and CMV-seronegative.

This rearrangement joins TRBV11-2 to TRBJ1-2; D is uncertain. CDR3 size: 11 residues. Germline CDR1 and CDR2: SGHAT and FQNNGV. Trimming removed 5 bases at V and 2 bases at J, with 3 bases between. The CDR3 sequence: CASSSNYGYTF. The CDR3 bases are TGTGCCAGCAGCAGCAACTATGGCTACACCTTC.

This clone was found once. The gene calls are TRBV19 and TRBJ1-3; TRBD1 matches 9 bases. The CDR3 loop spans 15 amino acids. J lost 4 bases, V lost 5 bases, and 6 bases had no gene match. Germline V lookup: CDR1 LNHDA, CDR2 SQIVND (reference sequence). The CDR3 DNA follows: TGTGCCAGTAGTTCGTGGACAGGGGAAGGAAACACCATATATTTT. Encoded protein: CASSSWTGEGNTIYF.

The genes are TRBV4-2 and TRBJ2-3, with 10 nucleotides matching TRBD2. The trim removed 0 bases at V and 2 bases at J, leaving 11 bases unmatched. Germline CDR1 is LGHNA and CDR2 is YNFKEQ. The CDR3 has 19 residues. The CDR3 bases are TGTGCCAGCAGCCAAGAAGGGTTCGGTAGCGGGAGGCCCACAGATACGCAGTATTTT. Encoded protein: CASSQEGFGSGRPTDTQYF.

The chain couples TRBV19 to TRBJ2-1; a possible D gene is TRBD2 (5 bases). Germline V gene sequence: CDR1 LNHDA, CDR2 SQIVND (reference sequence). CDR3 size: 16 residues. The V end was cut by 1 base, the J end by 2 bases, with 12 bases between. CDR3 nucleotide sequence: TGTGCCAGTAGTATAGCAGCGGCCCCTCCCTACAATGAGCAGTTCTTC. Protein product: CASSIAAAPPYNEQFF. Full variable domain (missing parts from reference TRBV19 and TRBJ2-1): DGGITQSPKYLFRKEGQNVTLSCEQNLNHDAMYWYRQDPGQGLRLIYYSQIVNDFQKGDIAEGYSVSREKKESFPLTVTSAQKNPTAFYLCASSIAAAPPYNEQFFGPGTRLTVL.

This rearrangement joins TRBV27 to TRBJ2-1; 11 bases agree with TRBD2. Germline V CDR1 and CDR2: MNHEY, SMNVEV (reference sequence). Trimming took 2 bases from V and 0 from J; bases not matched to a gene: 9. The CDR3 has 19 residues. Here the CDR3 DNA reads TGTGCCAGCAGTTTAAAGGGACTAGCGGTCTACCTCTCCTACAATGAGCAGTTCTTC. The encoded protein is CASSLKGLAVYLSYNEQFF.

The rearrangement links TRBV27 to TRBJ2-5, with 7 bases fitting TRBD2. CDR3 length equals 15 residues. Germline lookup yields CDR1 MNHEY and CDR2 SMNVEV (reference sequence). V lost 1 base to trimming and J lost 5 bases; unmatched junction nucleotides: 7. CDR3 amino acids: CASSLWVGGFETQYF. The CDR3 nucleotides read TGTGCCAGCAGTTTATGGGTGGGGGGGTTCGAGACCCAGTACTTC.

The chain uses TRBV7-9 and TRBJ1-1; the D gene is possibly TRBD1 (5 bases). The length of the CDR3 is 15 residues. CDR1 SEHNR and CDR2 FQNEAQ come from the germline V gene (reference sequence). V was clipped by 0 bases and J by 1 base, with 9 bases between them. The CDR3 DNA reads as TGTGCCAGCAGCTTAGCAGGGGAGGGGAACACTGAAGCTTTCTTT. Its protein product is CASSLAGEGNTEAFF.

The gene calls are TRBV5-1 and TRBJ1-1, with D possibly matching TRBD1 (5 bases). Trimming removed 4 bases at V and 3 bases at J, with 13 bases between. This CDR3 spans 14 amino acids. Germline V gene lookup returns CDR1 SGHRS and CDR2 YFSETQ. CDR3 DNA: TGCGCCAGCAGCGGCGGGGGACTGGACACTGAAGCTTTCTTT. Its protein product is CASSGGGLDTEAFF.